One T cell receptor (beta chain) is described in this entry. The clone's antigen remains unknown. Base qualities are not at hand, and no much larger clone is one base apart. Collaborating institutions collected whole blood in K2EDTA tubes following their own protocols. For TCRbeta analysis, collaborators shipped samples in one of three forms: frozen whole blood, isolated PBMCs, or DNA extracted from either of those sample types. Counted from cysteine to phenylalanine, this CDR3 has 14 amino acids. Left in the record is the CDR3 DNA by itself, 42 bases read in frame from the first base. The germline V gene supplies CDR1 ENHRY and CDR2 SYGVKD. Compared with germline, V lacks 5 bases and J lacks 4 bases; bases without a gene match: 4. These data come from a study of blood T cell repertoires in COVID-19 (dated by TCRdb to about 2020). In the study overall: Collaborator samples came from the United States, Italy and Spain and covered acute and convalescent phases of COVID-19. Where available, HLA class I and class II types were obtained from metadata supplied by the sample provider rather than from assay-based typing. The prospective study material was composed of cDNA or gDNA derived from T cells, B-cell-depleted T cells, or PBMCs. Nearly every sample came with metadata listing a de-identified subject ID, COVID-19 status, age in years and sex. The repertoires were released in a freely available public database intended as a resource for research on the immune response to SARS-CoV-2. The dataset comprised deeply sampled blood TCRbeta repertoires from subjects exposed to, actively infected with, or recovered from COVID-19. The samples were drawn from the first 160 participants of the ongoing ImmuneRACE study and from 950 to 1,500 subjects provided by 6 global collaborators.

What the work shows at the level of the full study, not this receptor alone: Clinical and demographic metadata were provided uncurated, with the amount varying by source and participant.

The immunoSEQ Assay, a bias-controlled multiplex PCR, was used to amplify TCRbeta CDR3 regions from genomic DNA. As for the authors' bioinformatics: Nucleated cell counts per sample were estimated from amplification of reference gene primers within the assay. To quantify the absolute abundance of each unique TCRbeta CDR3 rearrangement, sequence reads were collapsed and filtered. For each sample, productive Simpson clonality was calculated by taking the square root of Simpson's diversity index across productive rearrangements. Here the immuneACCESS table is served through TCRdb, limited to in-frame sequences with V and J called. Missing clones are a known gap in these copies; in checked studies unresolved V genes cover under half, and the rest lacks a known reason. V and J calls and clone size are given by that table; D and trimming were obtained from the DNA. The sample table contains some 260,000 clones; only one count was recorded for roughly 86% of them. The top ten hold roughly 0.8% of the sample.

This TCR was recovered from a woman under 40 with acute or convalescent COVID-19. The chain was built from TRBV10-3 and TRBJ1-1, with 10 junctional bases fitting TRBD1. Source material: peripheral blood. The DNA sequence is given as TGTGCCATCAGTCCGGGACAGGGGCCCACTGAAGCTTTCTTT. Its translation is CAISPGQGPTEAFF.